This T cell receptor beta chain was sequenced in a study of blood T cell repertoires in COVID-19. Study-level background: The study drew acute and convalescent COVID-19 samples from the United States, Italy and Spain. The cDNA or gDNA used as material had been derived from T cells, B-cell-depleted T cells, or PBMCs.

V shed 2 bases and J shed 6 bases, with 13 bases lying between them. CDR1 SNHLY and CDR2 FYNNEI come from the germline V gene. This CDR3 comprises 14 residues. Source study methods: Reference gene primer amplification gave estimated nucleated cell counts. The table came from immunoSEQ multiplex PCR; TCRdb's copy has only in-frame clones and leaves some out. That table is the source of V, J and clone size, and D and trimming were worked out from the DNA. The table has 95,000 to 100,000 clones, 70% to 85% seen once. Sequencing used peripheral blood. This sequence originates from an older man with acute or convalescent COVID-19. The genes are TRBV2 and TRBJ1-1, with D hard to call. CDR3 region: CASSERRVGPEAFF. DNA for the CDR3: TGTGCCAGCAGTGAACGGCGGGTTGGCCCTGAAGCTTTCTTT.